This TCR beta chain comes out of a study of blood T cells in healthy people across ages. With 5 bases removed from V and 1 base from J, the gap between germline ends came to 17 bases. Germline CDR1 is DFQATT and CDR2 is SNEGSKA (reference sequence). The CDR3 contains 16 residues. Using a J-beta primer mix together with a sample-barcoded 5' primer, a second PCR was run for about 6 to 11 cycles. MiXCR, applied by TCRdb to the 5' RACE reads, yields one record per CDR3 protein. This sample has 450,000 to 700,000 distinct CDR3 sequences; 27% occur once, and the top ten carry under 20%. General observations from the study: It was not possible, with unsorted PBMCs, to conclusively compare naive and antigen-experienced cells. Diversity of TCR beta per million T cells declined in a roughly linear way with age.

For every donor, a draw yielded around 10 milliliters of peripheral blood. At least 5.5 micrograms of total RNA were extracted per sample. With regard to this clonotype: Its antigen is as yet unknown.

Sequences were obtained from blood. This TCR derives from a woman aged 70-85 years in good health. The gene calls are TRBV20-1 and TRBJ2-2; D might be TRBD1 (6 bases). In DNA form, the CDR3 reads TGCAGTGCTTCCTTAACAGGGTGGGGGAACACCGGGGAGCTGTTTTTT. It codes for CSASLTGWGNTGELFF.